These T cell receptor beta chains were read from a single sample in a study of T cell responses to AZD1222 COVID-19 vaccine. The data were produced by immunoSEQ multiplex PCR, yet TCRdb's version contains in-frame clones alone and is incomplete. The top ten clones hold about 4.6% of a sample with some 170,000 clones, under 95% of them seen once. The input for sequencing was peripheral blood, taken on day 0 of MenACWY control vaccination. The source is an adult in good health. Each CDR3 is given with its conserved first and last residue. A D gene is named only where the DNA matches it firmly. A row's size may be missing; if present it is once, few, many or a size class.

d_call	v_call	j_call	cdr3_length	clone_size	cdr3_aa	cdr3_nt
TRBD1	TRBV12-5	TRBJ1-5	17	.	CASGSPGQEYSNQPQHF	TGTGCTAGCGGTTCGCCGGGACAGGAGTATAGCAATCAGCCCCAGCATTTT
.	TRBV7-9	TRBJ2-7	14	.	CASSSYRQNYEQYF	TGTGCCAGCAGCTCCTATAGACAGAACTACGAGCAGTACTTC
.	TRBV9	TRBJ2-2	13	.	CASMRGATGELFF	TGTGCCAGCATGCGGGGAGCCACCGGGGAGCTGTTTTTT
.	TRBV28	TRBJ1-5	15	.	CASSSLTGGNQPQHF	TGTGCCAGCAGCTCCTTGACCGGGGGCAATCAGCCCCAGCATTTT
.	TRBV19	TRBJ1-5	16	.	CASRQQGLYSNQPQHF	TGTGCCAGTAGGCAACAGGGACTGTATAGCAATCAGCCCCAGCATTTT
.	TRBV7-9	TRBJ1-1	15	.	CASSLDGSPNTEAFF	TGTGCCAGCAGCTTAGACGGCAGCCCGAACACTGAAGCTTTCTTT
.	TRBV28	TRBJ1-2	12	.	CATGPKTYGYTF	TGTGCCACCGGACCGAAAACCTATGGCTACACCTTC
.	TRBV7-2	TRBJ1-1	14	.	CASSSSSGNTEAFF	TGTGCCAGCAGCTCGAGTTCAGGGAACACTGAAGCTTTCTTT
.	TRBV20-1	TRBJ1-5	15	.	CSASLGAGGDQPQHF	TGCAGTGCTAGTCTCGGGGCCGGGGGCGATCAGCCCCAGCATTTT
.	TRBV3-1/TRBV3-2	TRBJ2-4	15	once	CASSLLRADRNIQYF	TGTGCCAGCAGCCTCCTGAGGGCAGACCGAAACATTCAGTACTTC
TRBD2	TRBV5-1	TRBJ2-3	17	.	CASSPRRLAGGPDTQYF	TGCGCCAGCAGCCCGAGGAGGTTAGCGGGAGGTCCAGATACGCAGTATTTT
.	TRBV30	TRBJ1-5	13	.	CAWGRDSNQPQHF	TGTGCCTGGGGCCGGGACAGCAATCAGCCCCAGCATTTT
.	TRBV5-6	TRBJ2-7	15	once	CASSLVSGAAYEQYF	TGTGCCAGCAGCTTGGTCTCGGGGGCAGCCTACGAGCAGTACTTC
TRBD1	TRBV5-1	TRBJ1-6	15	once	CASSFEDRTNSPLHF	TGCGCCAGCAGCTTCGAGGACAGGACTAATTCACCCCTCCACTTT
.	TRBV29-1	TRBJ1-3	15	.	CSVEERRGPGNTIYF	TGCAGCGTTGAAGAAAGACGGGGGCCTGGAAACACCATATATTTT
TRBD1	TRBV12-5	TRBJ1-1	13	.	CASGTRTGFEAFF	TGTGCTAGTGGTACCAGGACAGGTTTCGAAGCTTTCTTT
.	TRBV29-1	TRBJ1-5	14	.	CSVVTGGADQPQHF	TGCAGCGTTGTAACTGGCGGGGCCGATCAGCCCCAGCATTTT
.	TRBV24-1	TRBJ2-1	15	.	CATSDSPETRSRTFF	TGTGCCACCAGTGATTCTCCCGAAACTAGATCCCGTACGTTCTTC